Each of the 30 T cell receptor beta chains below was sequenced from the same sample in a study of CD8+CD57+ T cells in acquired aplastic anemia. The use of genomic DNA as template underpinned the TCR beta VDJ and CDR3 profiling. TCRdb passed the reads through MiXCR, listing each CDR3 protein once. This table has approximately 470,000 distinct CDR3 sequences, approximately 32% appearing once. Only patients with CD8+CD57+ cell expansion on flow cytometry were chosen for sequencing. Sequencing used sorted CD4+, CD8+, or CD8+CD57+ T cells (not recorded which) from PBMCs. The receptors stem from a human donor with aplastic anemia.

This clonotype was picked up one time. Germline and junction disagree at one end, which may indicate a read error. The V and J genes are TRBV9 and TRBJ1-1; perhaps TRBD1 as D (5 bases). The CDR3 is 15 residues long. Germline V gene sequence: CDR1 SGDLS, CDR2 YYNGEE. The CDR3 sequence: CTSSEGRGSRSEAFF. The CDR3 nucleotides are TGTACCAGCAGCGAGGGTAGGGGTTCTCGTTCTGAAGCTTTCTTT.

The chain is built from TRBV7-3 and TRBJ1-1; perhaps TRBD1 as D (5 bases). Germline-derived CDR1 and CDR2 are SGHTA and FQGTGA. The V gene lost 2 bases and the J gene lost 0 bases, with 13 bases spanning the gap. The CDR3 extends over 16 amino acids. CDR3 loop: CASSLGGADMNTEAFF. Here the CDR3 DNA reads TGTGCCAGCAGCTTAGGAGGGGCGGATATGAACACTGAAGCTTTCTTT.

In this sample, this clonotype turned up many times. The chain links TRBV12-3 or TRBV12-4 to TRBJ1-5; D may be TRBD1 (5 bases). V was cut by 5 bases and J by 11 bases, with 13 bases left in between. The CDR3 extends over 12 amino acids. The DNA for the CDR3 is TGTGCCAGCAGTACCGGGGCGGGTTCCCAGCATTTT. It is translated as CASSTGAGSQHF.

This clonotype was observed at least ten times. V usage is TRBV7-8 and J usage is TRBJ1-2; possible D gene TRBD1, 5 bases. The CDR3 loop spans 14 amino acids. Trimming left V 6 bases short and J 1 base short, with 12 bases between. In germline, CDR1 is SGHVS, CDR2 FQNEAQ. DNA for the CDR3: TGTGCCAGCAGTCCGGGACGGATTAACTATGGCTACACCTTC. Translating gives CASSPGRINYGYTF.

The table lists this clonotype with a count of one. The CDR3 region is CASSLEAGEKTQYF. CDR3 DNA sequence: TGTGCCAGCAGCTTAGAGGCAGGGGAGAAGACCCAGTACTTC. The J gene is TRBJ2-5, the V gene TRBV7-6, with D possibly being TRBD1 (6 bases). The V end lost 1 base, the J end lost 6 bases, and 12 bases lay between the germline ends. Germline values: CDR1 SGHVS, CDR2 FNYEAQ. The CDR3 consists of 14 residues.

This clonotype was counted ten times or more. As DNA, the CDR3 is TGTGCCAGTATGGGAACTAACTATGGCTACACCTTC. Its protein is CASMGTNYGYTF. The genes are TRBV19 and TRBJ1-2, with D unresolved. V dropped 7 bases and J dropped 0 bases, with 6 bases sitting between them. CDR1 and CDR2 (germline): LNHDA, SQIVND (reference sequence). The CDR3 spans 12 residues.

V is TRBV20-1 and J is TRBJ2-3; 7 nucleotides align to TRBD2. V shed 2 bases and J 1 base; nucleotides not matched to a gene: 6. Germline V gives CDR1 DFQATT, CDR2 SNEGSKA (reference sequence). The CDR3 has 15 residues. CDR3 loop: CSARFQRGGTDTQYF. For the CDR3, the DNA is TGCAGTGCTAGATTTCAGCGGGGAGGCACAGATACGCAGTATTTT.

The J gene is TRBJ1-2, the V gene TRBV20-1, with 7 nucleotides matching TRBD1. This CDR3 comprises 15 residues. Trimming at V came to 5 bases and at J to 3 bases, leaving 12 bases not matched to a gene. From germline, CDR1 is DFQATT and CDR2 SNEGSKA (reference sequence). In DNA, the CDR3 is TGCAGTGCTCCCAGGACAGGTTCCGTAGACTATGGCTACACCTTC. Its translation: CSAPRTGSVDYGYTF.

A few counts support this clonotype. J is TRBJ1-5 and V is TRBV30; D unclear. V was clipped by 1 base and J by 5 bases, with 6 bases between them. The CDR3 spans 12 residues. Germline loops: CDR1 GTSNPN, CDR2 SVGIG (reference sequence). CDR3 coding DNA: TGTGCCTGGAGTGAAGCGGATCAGCCCCAGCATTTT. This encodes CAWSEADQPQHF.

The V gene is TRBV20-1, the J gene TRBJ2-3; D possibly corresponds to TRBD1 (5 bases). V lost 1 base, J lost 3 bases, and 8 bases lay in between. The CDR3 runs to 13 residues. From germline, CDR1 is DFQATT and CDR2 SNEGSKA (reference sequence). CDR3 DNA: TGCAGTGCTAGAGGGCAGGGAACAGATACGCAGTATTTT. Translated: CSARGQGTDTQYF.

Concerning this clonotype itself: A read error is possible here, since a much larger clone lies one base away. The chain is built from TRBV2 and TRBJ1-3; D gene ambiguous. V was clipped by 4 bases and J by 4 bases, with 20 bases between them. The CDR3 spans 17 residues. Germline V gene sequence: CDR1 SNHLY, CDR2 FYNNEI. The DNA of the CDR3 is TGTGCCAGCAGTGGCGCCCGCACGTTAATAGCCGGAAACACCATATATTTT. This sequence encodes CASSGARTLIAGNTIYF.

The V call is TRBV24-1, the J call TRBJ1-2; D might be TRBD1 (5 bases). This CDR3 is 12 amino acids long. Germline V CDR1 and CDR2: KGHDR, SFDVKD. V gave up 4 bases and J gave up 8 bases, with 10 bases separating them. CDR3 region: CATSESGKGYTF. CDR3 in DNA: TGTGCCACCAGTGAATCAGGGAAGGGCTACACCTTC.

This clonotype was seen a few times. Here the CDR3 DNA reads TGTGCCAGCAGCTTTAATCCAGGCAGCTCCTACGAGCAGTACTTC. Its translation: CASSFNPGSSYEQYF. The rearrangement joins TRBV11-2 to TRBJ2-7; D remains ambiguous. Trimming stripped 3 bases from V and 0 bases from J, with 12 bases between. Germline V lookup: CDR1 SGHAT, CDR2 FQNNGV. This CDR3 is built from 15 residues.

The count of this clonotype is one. The gene calls are TRBV3-1 and TRBJ1-1, with TRBD1 as a possible D gene (5 bases). CDR1 is LGHDT and CDR2 is YNNKEL in the germline V gene (reference sequence). Trimming cost V 7 bases and J 1 base, with 13 bases left between them. This CDR3 is 14 amino acids long. The chain's CDR3 is CASNPRGSNTEAFF. The CDR3 coding sequence is TGTGCCAGCAACCCACGGGGGTCGAACACTGAAGCTTTCTTT.

The chain recombines TRBV20-1 with TRBJ1-6; a possible D gene is TRBD1 (6 bases). CDR3 length: 16 amino acids. V lost 1 base and J 5 bases, leaving 15 bases between the germline ends. In germline, CDR1 is DFQATT, CDR2 SNEGSKA (reference sequence). CDR3 residues: CSARGGGGSDNSPLHF. CDR3 nucleotide sequence: TGCAGTGCTAGAGGGGGGGGGGGCAGCGATAATTCACCCCTCCACTTT.

The rearrangement joins TRBV6-5 to TRBJ2-3, with 10 bases lining up with TRBD1. V lost 4 bases to trimming and J lost 5 bases; unmatched junction nucleotides: 6. CDR1 is MNHEY, CDR2 SVGAGI, per germline. The CDR3 loop spans 15 amino acids. CDR3: CASSSTGGEIDTQYF. CDR3 DNA: TGTGCCAGCAGTTCGACAGGGGGCGAAATAGATACGCAGTATTTT.

This clonotype was detected many times. The V call is TRBV25-1, the J call TRBJ1-1; the D is unclear. The CDR3 has 13 residues. V was cut by 4 bases and J by 1 base, with 7 bases left in between. Germline assignment: CDR1 MGHDK and CDR2 SYGVNS. CDR3 residues: CASSGFGNTEAFF. The CDR3 nucleotides are TGTGCCAGCAGTGGCTTCGGGAACACTGAAGCTTTCTTT.

The chain is built from TRBV12-3 or TRBV12-4 and TRBJ1-1; D gene uncertain. The CDR3 loop spans 14 amino acids. Trimming removed 2 bases at V and 3 bases at J, with 10 bases between. CDR3 DNA sequence: TGTGCCAGCAGTTTATCGGCAGGACACACTGAAGCTTTCTTT. Amino acids: CASSLSAGHTEAFF.

This clonotype occurred many times. The chain uses TRBV7-6 and TRBJ1-6, with 9 bases that match TRBD1. Germline assignment: CDR1 SGHVS and CDR2 FNYEAQ. There are 15 residues in the CDR3. V gave up 6 bases and J gave up 5 bases; unmatched junction bases: 5. Here the CDR3 reads CASRPGQGNNSPLHF. The DNA of the CDR3 is TGTGCCAGCAGACCTGGACAGGGGAATAATTCACCCCTCCACTTT.

The V and J genes are TRBV20-1 and TRBJ2-1, with D possibly being TRBD1 (5 bases). V dropped 3 bases and J dropped 4 bases, with 10 bases sitting between them. This CDR3 comprises 13 residues. Germline V CDR1 and CDR2: DFQATT, SNEGSKA (reference sequence). CDR3 nucleotides: TGCAGTGCTAGCCCAGGGCTATACAATGAGCAGTTCTTC. Translated: CSASPGLYNEQFF.

In regard to this clonotype: One end of the junction varies from germline; a read error may be responsible. CDR3 in amino acids: CSVERGLSF. The CDR3 nucleotides read TGCAGCGTTGAGAGGGGGCTGTCTTTT. The rearrangement links TRBV29-1 to TRBJ2-2, with 7 bases lining up with TRBD1. The germline V gene encodes CDR1 SQVTM and CDR2 ANQGSEA. This CDR3 comprises 9 residues.

V and J are TRBV2 and TRBJ2-5, with D perhaps given as TRBD1 or TRBD2 (6 bases each). V lost 8 bases and J lost 5, with 12 bases in between. In germline, CDR1 is SNHLY, CDR2 FYNNEI. The CDR3 contains 12 residues. CDR3 sequence: CASGGPRETQYF. CDR3 bases: TGTGCCAGCGGGGGGCCCCGGGAGACCCAGTACTTC.

This clonotype occurred a few times. The chain employs TRBV19 and TRBJ2-3; D is unresolved. CDR1 and CDR2 from the germline V gene are LNHDA and SQIVND (reference sequence). Trimming stripped 0 bases from V and 0 bases from J, with 13 bases between. This CDR3 comprises 17 residues. Written as DNA, the CDR3 is TGTGCCAGTAGTATAGATTTTTGGGTCGGGAGCACAGATACGCAGTATTTT. It encodes CASSIDFWVGSTDTQYF.

With regard to this clonotype: A much larger clone is a single base away; this may be a read error. This chain connects TRBV15 to TRBJ2-3; D uncertain. CDR1 and CDR2 from the germline V gene are LNHNV and YYDKDF (reference sequence). The CDR3 spans 14 residues. Here the CDR3 DNA reads TGTGCCACCGGCAGAGACTCATACACAGATACGCAGTATTTT. Protein product: CATGRDSYTDTQYF. Variable domain in full (rest from reference TRBV15 and TRBJ2-3): DAMVIQNPRYQVTQFGKPVTLSCSQTLNHNVMYWYQQKSSQAPKLLFHYYDKDFNNEADTPDNFQSRRPNTSFCFLDIRSPGLGDTAMYLCATGRDSYTDTQYFGPGTRLTVL.

The chain employs TRBV4-2 and TRBJ2-5, with TRBD2 matching 15 bases. Germline CDR1 and CDR2: LGHNA and YNFKEQ. The CDR3 spans 18 residues. After removal of 2 bases from V and 4 bases from J, the junction contained 8 bases not matched to a gene. The CDR3 nucleotides are TGTGCCAGCAGCCAAACCGGACTAGCGGGGGGGACGATAGAGACCCAGTACTTC. Its translation is CASSQTGLAGGTIETQYF.

In this sample, this clonotype turned up many times. The chain employs TRBV10-3 and TRBJ2-1; D possibly corresponds to TRBD1 (5 bases). The V end was cut by 2 bases, the J end by 0 bases, with 8 bases between. The CDR3 runs to 15 residues. Germline-derived CDR1 and CDR2 are ENHRY and SYGVKD. In DNA form, the CDR3 reads TGTGCCATCAGTGAGCAGGGAAGCTCCTACAATGAGCAGTTCTTC. Translation: CAISEQGSSYNEQFF.

The chain links TRBV4-3 to TRBJ2-5, with a possible D match to TRBD1 (5 bases). CDR1 is LGHNA, CDR2 YSLEER, per germline. This CDR3 has 14 residues. V dropped 2 bases and J dropped 4 bases, with 11 bases sitting between them. CDR3 coding DNA: TGCGCCAGCAGCCAATGGACGCAGGGAGAGACCCAGTACTTC. Translation gives CASSQWTQGETQYF.

This clonotype was seen a few times. This chain uses TRBV4-1 with TRBJ2-1; D remains ambiguous. V lost 0 bases to trimming and J lost 7 bases, with 7 bases between them. Germline CDR1 MGHRA, CDR2 YSYEKL. CDR3 length equals 13 residues. CDR3 DNA sequence: TGCGCCAGCAGCCAAGATCGGAATAATGAGCAGTTCTTC. It encodes CASSQDRNNEQFF.

There are a few counts of this clonotype. A much larger clone is a single base away; this may be a read error. The rearrangement uses TRBV7-2 and TRBJ1-2, with D perhaps TRBD1 (5 bases). V dropped 5 bases and J dropped 4 bases, with 14 bases sitting between them. Germline V CDR1 and CDR2: SGHTA, FQGNSA. The CDR3 is made up of 14 amino acids. This chain's CDR3 is CTSSASQGPYGYTF. The DNA for the CDR3 is TGTACCAGCAGCGCCTCTCAGGGACCCTATGGCTACACCTTC.

This clonotype was counted between two and nine times. A much larger clone sits a single nucleotide away, making a read error possible. V usage is TRBV7-8 and J usage is TRBJ1-1; D gene uncertain. Trimming removed 6 bases from V and 0 bases from J, with 8 bases in between. Germline-derived CDR1 and CDR2 are SGHVS and FQNEAQ. The CDR3 extends over 13 amino acids. The CDR3 region is CASSKQMNTEAFF. CDR3 DNA sequence: TGTGCCAGCAGTAAACAGATGAACACTGAAGCTTTCTTT.